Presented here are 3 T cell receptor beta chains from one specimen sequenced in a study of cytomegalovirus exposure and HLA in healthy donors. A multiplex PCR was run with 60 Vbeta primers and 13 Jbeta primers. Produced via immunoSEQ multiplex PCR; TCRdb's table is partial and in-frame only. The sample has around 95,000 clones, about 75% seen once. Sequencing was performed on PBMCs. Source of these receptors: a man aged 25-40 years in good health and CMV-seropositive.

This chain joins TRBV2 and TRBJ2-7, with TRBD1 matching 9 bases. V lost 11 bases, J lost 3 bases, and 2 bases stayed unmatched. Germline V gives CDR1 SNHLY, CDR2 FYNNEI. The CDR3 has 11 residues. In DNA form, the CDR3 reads TGTGCCGCGACAGGGGGCTACGAGCAGTACTTC. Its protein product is CAATGGYEQYF.

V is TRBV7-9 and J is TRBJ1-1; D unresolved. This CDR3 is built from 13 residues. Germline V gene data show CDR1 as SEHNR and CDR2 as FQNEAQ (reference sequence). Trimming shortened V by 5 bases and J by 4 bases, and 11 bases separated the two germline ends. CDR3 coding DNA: TGTGCCAGCAGCCTTAGAGGGCCCACTGAAGCTTTCTTT. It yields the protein CASSLRGPTEAFF.

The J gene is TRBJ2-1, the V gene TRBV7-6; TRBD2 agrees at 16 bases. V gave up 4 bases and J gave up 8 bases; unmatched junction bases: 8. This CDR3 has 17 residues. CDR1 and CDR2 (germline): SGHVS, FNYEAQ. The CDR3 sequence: CASSSGTSGGAGDEQFF. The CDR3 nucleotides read TGTGCCAGCAGCTCTGGGACTAGCGGGGGGGCAGGCGATGAGCAGTTCTTC.